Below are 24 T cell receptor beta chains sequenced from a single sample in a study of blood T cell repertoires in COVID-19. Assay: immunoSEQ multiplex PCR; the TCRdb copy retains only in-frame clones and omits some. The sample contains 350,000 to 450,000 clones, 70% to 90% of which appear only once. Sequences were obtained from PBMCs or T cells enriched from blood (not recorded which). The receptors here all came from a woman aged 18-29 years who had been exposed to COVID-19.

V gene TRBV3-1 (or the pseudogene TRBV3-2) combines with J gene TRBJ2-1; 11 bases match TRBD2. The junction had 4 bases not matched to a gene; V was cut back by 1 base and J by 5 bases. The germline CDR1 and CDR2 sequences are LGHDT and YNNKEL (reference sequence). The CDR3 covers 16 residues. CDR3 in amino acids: CASSQGTSGGHNEQFF. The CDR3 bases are TGTGCCAGCAGCCAAGGAACTAGCGGGGGCCACAATGAGCAGTTCTTC.

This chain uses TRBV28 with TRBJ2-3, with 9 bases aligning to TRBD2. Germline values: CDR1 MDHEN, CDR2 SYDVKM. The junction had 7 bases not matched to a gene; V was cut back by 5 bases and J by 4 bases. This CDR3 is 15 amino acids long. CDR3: CASSGAGGSADTQYF. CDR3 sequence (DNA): TGTGCCAGCAGTGGCGCGGGGGGGAGCGCAGATACGCAGTATTTT. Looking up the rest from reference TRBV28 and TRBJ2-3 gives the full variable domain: DVKVTQSSRYLVKRTGEKVFLECVQDMDHENMFWYRQDPGLGLRLIYFSYDVKMKEKGDIPEGYSVSREKKERFSLILESASTNQTSMYLCASSGAGGSADTQYFGPGTRLTVL.

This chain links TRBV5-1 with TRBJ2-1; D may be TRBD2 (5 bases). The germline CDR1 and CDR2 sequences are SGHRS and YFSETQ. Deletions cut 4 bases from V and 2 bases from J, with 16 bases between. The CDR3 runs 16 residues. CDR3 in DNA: TGCGCCAGCAGCCTGCTCGGGGAGTGGGCCTACAATGAGCAGTTCTTC. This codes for CASSLLGEWAYNEQFF.

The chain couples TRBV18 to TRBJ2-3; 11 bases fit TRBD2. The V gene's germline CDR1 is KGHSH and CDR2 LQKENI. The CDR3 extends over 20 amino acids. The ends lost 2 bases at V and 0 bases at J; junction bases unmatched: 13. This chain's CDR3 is CASSPILLAGGRGSTDTQYF. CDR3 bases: TGTGCCAGCTCACCAATACTCCTAGCGGGAGGTCGGGGGAGCACAGATACGCAGTATTTT.

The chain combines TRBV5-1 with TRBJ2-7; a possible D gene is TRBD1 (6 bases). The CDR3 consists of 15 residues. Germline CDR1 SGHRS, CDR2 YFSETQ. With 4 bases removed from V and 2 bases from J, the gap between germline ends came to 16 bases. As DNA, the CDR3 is TGCGCCAGCAGCGGGGCCGGGACACCCACCTACGAGCAGTACTTC. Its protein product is CASSGAGTPTYEQYF. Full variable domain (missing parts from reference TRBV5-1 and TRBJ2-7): KAGVTQTPRYLIKTRGQQVTLSCSPISGHRSVSWYQQTPGQGLQFLFEYFSETQRNKGNFPGRFSGRQFSNSRSEMNVSTLELGDSALYLCASSGAGTPTYEQYFGPGTRLTVT.

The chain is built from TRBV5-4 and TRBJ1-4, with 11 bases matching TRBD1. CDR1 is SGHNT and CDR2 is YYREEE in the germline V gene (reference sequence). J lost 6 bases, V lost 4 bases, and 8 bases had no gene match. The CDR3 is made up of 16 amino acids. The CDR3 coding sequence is TGTGCCAGCAGCATAAACGGACAGGGGGCGGATGAAAAACTGTTTTTT. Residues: CASSINGQGADEKLFF.

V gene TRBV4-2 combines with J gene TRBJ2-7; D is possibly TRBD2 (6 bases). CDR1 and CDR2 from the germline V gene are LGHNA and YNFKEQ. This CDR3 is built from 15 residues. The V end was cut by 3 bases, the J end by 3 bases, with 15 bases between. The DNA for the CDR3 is TGTGCCAGCAGCCACGCTAGCGCACCGGTCTACGAGCAGTACTTC. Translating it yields CASSHASAPVYEQYF.

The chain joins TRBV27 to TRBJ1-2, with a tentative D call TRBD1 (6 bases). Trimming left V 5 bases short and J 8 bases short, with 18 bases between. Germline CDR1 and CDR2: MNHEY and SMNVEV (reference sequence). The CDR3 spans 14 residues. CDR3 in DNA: TGTGCCAGCAGTGAGACAGGAACGACAAGAGGCTACACCTTC. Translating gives CASSETGTTRGYTF.

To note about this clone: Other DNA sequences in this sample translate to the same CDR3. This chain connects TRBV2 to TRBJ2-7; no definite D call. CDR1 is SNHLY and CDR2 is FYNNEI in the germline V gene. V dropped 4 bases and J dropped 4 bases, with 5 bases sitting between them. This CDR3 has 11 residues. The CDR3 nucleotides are TGTGCCAGCAGTGGCAGTTACGAGCAGTACTTC. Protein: CASSGSYEQYF.

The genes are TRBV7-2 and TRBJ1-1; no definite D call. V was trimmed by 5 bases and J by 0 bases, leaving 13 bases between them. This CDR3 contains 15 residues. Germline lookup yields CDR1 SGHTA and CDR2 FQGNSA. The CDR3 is CASSPLLSVNTEAFF. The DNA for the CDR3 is TGTGCCAGCAGCCCACTCCTCAGCGTGAACACTGAAGCTTTCTTT.

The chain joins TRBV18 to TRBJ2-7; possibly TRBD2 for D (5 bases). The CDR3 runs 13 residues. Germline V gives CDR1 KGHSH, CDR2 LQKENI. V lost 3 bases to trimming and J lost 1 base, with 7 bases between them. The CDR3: CASSPQRSYEQYF. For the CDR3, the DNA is TGTGCCAGCTCACCGCAGCGGTCCTACGAGCAGTACTTC.

The CDR3 is CASSPGWTGVYEQYF. As DNA, the CDR3 is TGCGCCAGCAGCCCAGGCTGGACAGGGGTCTACGAGCAGTACTTC. The V and J genes are TRBV4-3 and TRBJ2-7; 9 bases map to TRBD1. The CDR3 sequence is 15 residues long. Germline V gene lookup returns CDR1 LGHNA and CDR2 YSLEER. V lost 4 bases, J lost 3 bases, and 7 bases stayed unmatched.

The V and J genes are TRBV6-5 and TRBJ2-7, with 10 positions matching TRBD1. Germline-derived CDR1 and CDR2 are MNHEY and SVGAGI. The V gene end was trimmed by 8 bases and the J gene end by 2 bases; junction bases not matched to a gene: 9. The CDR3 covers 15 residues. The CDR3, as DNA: TGTGCCAGCTGGAGACAGGGGGCGTTTGCCTACGAGCAGTACTTC. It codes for CASWRQGAFAYEQYF.

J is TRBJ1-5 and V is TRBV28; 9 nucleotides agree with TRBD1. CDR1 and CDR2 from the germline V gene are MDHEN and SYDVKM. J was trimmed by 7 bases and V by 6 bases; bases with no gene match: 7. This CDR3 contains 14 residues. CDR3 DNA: TGTGCCAGCAGCGACGGACAGGGGTCCCAGCCCCAGCATTTT. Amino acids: CASSDGQGSQPQHF.

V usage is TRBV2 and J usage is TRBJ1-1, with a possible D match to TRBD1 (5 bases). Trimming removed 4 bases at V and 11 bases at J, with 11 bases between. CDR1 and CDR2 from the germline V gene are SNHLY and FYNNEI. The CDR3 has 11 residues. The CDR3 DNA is TGTGCCAGCAGTGTTCAGGGAGGGGCTTTCTTT. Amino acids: CASSVQGGAFF.

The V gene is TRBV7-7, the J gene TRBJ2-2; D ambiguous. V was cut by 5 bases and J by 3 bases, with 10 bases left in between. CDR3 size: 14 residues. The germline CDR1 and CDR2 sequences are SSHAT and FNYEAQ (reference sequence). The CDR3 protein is CASSRDTYTGELFF. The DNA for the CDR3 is TGTGCCAGCAGCCGCGACACCTACACCGGGGAGCTGTTTTTT.

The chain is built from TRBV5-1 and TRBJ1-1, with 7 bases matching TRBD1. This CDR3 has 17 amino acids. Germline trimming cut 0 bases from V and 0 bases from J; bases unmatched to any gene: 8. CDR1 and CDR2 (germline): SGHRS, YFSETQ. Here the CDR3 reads CASSLAGTELMNTEAFF. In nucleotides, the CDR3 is TGCGCCAGCAGCTTGGCCGGGACAGAGCTCATGAACACTGAAGCTTTCTTT.

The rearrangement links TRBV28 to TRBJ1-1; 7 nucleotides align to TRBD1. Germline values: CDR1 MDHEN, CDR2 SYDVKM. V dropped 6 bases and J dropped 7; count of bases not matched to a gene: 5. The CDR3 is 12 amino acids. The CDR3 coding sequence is TGTGCCAGCAGCCGTGGGACAGTTGAAGCTTTCTTT. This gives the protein CASSRGTVEAFF.

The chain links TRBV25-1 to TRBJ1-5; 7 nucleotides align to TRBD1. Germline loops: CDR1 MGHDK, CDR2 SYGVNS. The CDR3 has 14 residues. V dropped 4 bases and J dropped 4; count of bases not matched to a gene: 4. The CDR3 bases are TGTGCCAGCAGTGGGGGCAGGGGGAATCAGCCCCAGCATTTT. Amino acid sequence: CASSGGRGNQPQHF. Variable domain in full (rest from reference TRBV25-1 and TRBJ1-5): EADIYQTPRYLVIGTGKKITLECSQTMGHDKMYWYQQDPGMELHLIHYSYGVNSTEKGDLSSESTVSRIRTEHFPLTLESARPSHTSQYLCASSGGRGNQPQHFGDGTRLSIL.

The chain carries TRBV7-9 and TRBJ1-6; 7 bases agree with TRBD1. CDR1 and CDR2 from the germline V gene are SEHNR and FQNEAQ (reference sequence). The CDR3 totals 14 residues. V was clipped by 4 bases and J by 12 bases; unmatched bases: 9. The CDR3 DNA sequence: TGTGCCAGCAGCTCCAGGGGGACGGTCATACCCCTCCACTTT. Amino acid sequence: CASSSRGTVIPLHF.

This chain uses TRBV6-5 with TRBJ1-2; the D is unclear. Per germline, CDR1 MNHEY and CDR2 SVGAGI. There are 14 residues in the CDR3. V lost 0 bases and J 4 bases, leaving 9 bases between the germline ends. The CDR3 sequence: CASSYSSGLYGYTF. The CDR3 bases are TGTGCCAGCAGTTACTCCAGTGGACTCTATGGCTACACCTTC.

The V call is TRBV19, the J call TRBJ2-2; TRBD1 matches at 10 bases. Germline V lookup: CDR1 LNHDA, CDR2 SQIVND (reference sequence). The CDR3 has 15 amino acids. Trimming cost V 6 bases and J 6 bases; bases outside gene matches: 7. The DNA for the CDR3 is TGTGCCAGTAGCCCGGGACAGGGGATCGCCGGGGAGCTGTTTTTT. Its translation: CASSPGQGIAGELFF.

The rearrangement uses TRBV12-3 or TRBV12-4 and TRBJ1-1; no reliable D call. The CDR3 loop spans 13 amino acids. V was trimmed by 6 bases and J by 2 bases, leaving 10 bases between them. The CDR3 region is CASSPGFNTEAFF. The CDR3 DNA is TGTGCCAGCAGCCCGGGGTTCAACACTGAAGCTTTCTTT.

The CDR3 loop is CASSLGQGWENIQYF. In nucleotides, the CDR3 is TGTGCCAGCAGCTTGGGACAGGGGTGGGAAAACATTCAGTACTTC. The rearrangement uses TRBV7-3 and TRBJ2-4, with TRBD1 matching 10 bases. Germline CDR1 is SGHTA and CDR2 is FQGTGA. This CDR3 contains 15 residues. The V gene end was trimmed by 3 bases and the J gene end by 5 bases; junction bases not matched to a gene: 4.